The T cell receptor beta chain described here comes from a study of cytomegalovirus exposure and HLA in healthy donors. Looked up from germline, CDR1 is LNHDA and CDR2 is SQIVND (reference sequence). V shed 3 bases and J shed 2 bases, with 11 bases lying between them. CDR3 length equals 15 residues. The PCR employed 60 Vbeta primers together with 13 Jbeta primers. Some clones are missing from TCRdb's copy, which holds only in-frame ones; the method was immunoSEQ multiplex PCR. This sample has under 150,000 clones, with approximately 84% found just once. The genes are TRBV19 and TRBJ2-1, with D perhaps TRBD2 (6 bases). The TCR comes from a man aged 25-45 years in good health and CMV-seropositive. Sequences were obtained from PBMCs. CDR3 in amino acids: CASSILAPAYNEQFF. For the CDR3, the DNA is TGTGCCAGTAGTATCCTAGCGCCCGCCTACAATGAGCAGTTCTTC. The whole variable domain, remainder taken from reference TRBV19 and TRBJ2-1, is DGGITQSPKYLFRKEGQNVTLSCEQNLNHDAMYWYRQDPGQGLRLIYYSQIVNDFQKGDIAEGYSVSREKKESFPLTVTSAQKNPTAFYLCASSILAPAYNEQFFGPGTRLTVL.